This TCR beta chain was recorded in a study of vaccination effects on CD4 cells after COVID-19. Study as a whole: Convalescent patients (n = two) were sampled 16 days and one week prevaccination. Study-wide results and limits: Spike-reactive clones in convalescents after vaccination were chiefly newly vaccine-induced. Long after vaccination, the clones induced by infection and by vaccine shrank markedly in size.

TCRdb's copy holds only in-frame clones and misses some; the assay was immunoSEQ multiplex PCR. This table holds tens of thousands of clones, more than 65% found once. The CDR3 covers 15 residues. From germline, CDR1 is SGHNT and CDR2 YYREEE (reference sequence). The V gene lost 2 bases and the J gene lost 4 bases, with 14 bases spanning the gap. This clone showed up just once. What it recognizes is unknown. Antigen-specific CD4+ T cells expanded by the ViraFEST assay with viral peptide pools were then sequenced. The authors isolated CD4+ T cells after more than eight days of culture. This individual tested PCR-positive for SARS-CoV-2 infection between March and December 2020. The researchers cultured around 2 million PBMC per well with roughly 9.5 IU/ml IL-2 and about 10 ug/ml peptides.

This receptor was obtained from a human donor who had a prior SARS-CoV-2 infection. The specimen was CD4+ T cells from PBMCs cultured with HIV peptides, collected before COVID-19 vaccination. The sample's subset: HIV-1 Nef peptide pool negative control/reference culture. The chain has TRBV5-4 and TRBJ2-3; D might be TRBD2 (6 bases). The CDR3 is CASSLPGLDSDTQYF. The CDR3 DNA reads TGTGCCAGCAGCTTACCGGGACTGGACTCAGATACGCAGTATTTT.